The source of this T cell receptor beta chain is a study of CD8 T cells in ankylosing spondylitis. Overall study results and limits: Reports say disease-linked clones showed up significantly more in matched ankylosing spondylitis synovial fluid. Within peripheral blood, clones linked to disease were CD8+ and relatively rare. It appeared that ankylosing spondylitis blood was characterized by a TCR beta motif of several highly homologous variants.

It was by quantitative 5'-RACE with molecular barcodes that TCR beta libraries were made. TCRdb ran MiXCR on the 5' RACE reads and lists one entry per CDR3 protein. Of a few hundred thousand distinct CDR3 sequences in the sample, more than 15% are singletons; the top ten hold approximately 1%. This clonotype was seen at least ten times. Its antigen is as yet unknown. Deletions cut 1 base from V and 0 bases from J, with 9 bases between. Germline loops: CDR1 SEHNR, CDR2 FQNEAQ (reference sequence). CDR3 size: 16 residues. The genes are TRBV7-9 and TRBJ1-4; D may be TRBD1 (6 bases). The sequence came from a male donor with ankylosing spondylitis. Sequencing was done on a sample of blood, either unsorted or a sorted T cell fraction (not recorded which). CDR3 DNA sequence: TGTGCCAGCAGCTTAGGACAGGCAACAACTAATGAAAAACTGTTTTTT. This gives the protein CASSLGQATTNEKLFF.